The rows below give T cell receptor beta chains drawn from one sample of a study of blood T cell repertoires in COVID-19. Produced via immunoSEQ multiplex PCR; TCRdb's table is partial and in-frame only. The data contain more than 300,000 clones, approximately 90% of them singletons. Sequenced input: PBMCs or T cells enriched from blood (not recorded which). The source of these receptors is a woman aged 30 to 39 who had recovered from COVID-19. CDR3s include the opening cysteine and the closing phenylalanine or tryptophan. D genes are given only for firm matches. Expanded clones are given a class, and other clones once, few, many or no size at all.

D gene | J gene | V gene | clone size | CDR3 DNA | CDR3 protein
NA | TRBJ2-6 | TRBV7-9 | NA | TGTGCCAGCAGCTTAGTGGTAGGGGTAGGGCCCGGGGCCAACGTCCTGACTTTC | CASSLVVGVGPGANVLTF
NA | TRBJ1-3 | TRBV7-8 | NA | TGTGCCAGCAGCTTAGCGACTAGGGGTTCGTCTGGAAACACCATATATTTT | CASSLATRGSSGNTIYF
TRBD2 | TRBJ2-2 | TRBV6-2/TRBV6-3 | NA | TGTGCCAGCAGCCCTGGGGGGGGTACCGGGGAGCTGTTTTTT | CASSPGGGTGELFF
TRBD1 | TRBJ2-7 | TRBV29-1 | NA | TGCAGCGTTGAAGGCGGGGAGACAGGGGGCTACGAGCAGTACTTC | CSVEGGETGGYEQYF
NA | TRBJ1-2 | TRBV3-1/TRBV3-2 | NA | TGTGCCAGCAGCCGAGGACAGACACGCTACGGCTACACCTTC | CASSRGQTRYGYTF
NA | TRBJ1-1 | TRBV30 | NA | TGTGCCTGGAGAGATCGACAGTACACTGAAGCTTTCTTT | CAWRDRQYTEAFF
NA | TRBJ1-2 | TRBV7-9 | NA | TGTGCCAGCAGCTTTTTGACTGAGGGCTACACCTTC | CASSFLTEGYTF
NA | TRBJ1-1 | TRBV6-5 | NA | TGTGCCAGCACTCTGATCGGCGGGAAGAACACTGAAGCTTTCTTT | CASTLIGGKNTEAFF
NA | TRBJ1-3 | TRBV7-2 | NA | TGTGCCTCGGGTTCGGACTCTGGAAACACCATATATTTT | CASGSDSGNTIYF
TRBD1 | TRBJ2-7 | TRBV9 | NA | TGTGCCAGCAGCGTCGGGACAGGGCCCTACGAGCAGTACTTC | CASSVGTGPYEQYF
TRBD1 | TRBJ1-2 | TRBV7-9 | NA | TGTGCCAGCAGCCAAGAAGAAAGGGACAGCGCTAACTATGGCTACACCTTC | CASSQEERDSANYGYTF
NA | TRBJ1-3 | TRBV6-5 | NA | TGTGCCAGCAGTTATTCCGGGAGCTCACAAAACACCATATATTTT | CASSYSGSSQNTIYF
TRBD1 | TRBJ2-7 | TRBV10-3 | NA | TGTGCCATCAGTGAGGGACAGGTTAAAGGCGAGCAGTACTTC | CAISEGQVKGEQYF
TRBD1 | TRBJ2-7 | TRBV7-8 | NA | TGTGCCAGCAGCTTAGTGAACAGGGGGTTGGGCTCCTACGAGCAGTACTTC | CASSLVNRGLGSYEQYF
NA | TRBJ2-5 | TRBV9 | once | TGTGCCAGCTCACTAGGGGGAAGCGGGGTGGAGACCCAGTACTTC | CASSLGGSGVETQYF
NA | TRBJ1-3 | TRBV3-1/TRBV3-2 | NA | TGTGCCAGCAGCCAAGATAGTCAGGGGTTTGGAAACACCATATATTTT | CASSQDSQGFGNTIYF
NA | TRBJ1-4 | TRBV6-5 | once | TGTGCCAGCAGCCCAGGGGCAACTAATGAAAAACTGTTTTTT | CASSPGATNEKLFF
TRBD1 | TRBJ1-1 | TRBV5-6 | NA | TGTGCCAGCAGCTATCGGACAGGGGATGAAGCTTTCTTT | CASSYRTGDEAFF
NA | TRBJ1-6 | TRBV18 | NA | TGTGCCAGCTCACCAGGGGGGAGCTCCTATAATTCACCCCTCCACTTT | CASSPGGSSYNSPLHF
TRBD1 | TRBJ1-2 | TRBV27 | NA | TGTGCCAGCAGTTCCGACAGGGGGTATGGCTACACCTTC | CASSSDRGYGYTF
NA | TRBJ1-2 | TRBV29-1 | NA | TGCAGCGTTGTGATCCCAGGGCGGCATGGCTACACCTTC | CSVVIPGRHGYTF
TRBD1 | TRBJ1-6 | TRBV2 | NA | TGTGCCAGCAGGACTGGGACAGTGATCTCACCCCTCCACTTT | CASRTGTVISPLHF
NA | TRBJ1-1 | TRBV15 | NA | TGTGCCACCAGCAGAGATATAGGGGGTATGAACACTGAAGCTTTCTTT | CATSRDIGGMNTEAFF
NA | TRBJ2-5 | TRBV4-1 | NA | TGCGCCAGCAGCCAAGAGGGCAGCAAACAAGAGACCCAGTACTTC | CASSQEGSKQETQYF
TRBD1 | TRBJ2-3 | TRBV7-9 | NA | TGTGCCAGCATTCCTCGCCATCGACAGGGCTATACAGATACGCAGTATTTT | CASIPRHRQGYTDTQYF
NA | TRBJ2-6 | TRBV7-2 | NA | TGTGCCAGCAGCTTGAGGAGTACTGGGGCCAACGTCCTGACTTTC | CASSLRSTGANVLTF
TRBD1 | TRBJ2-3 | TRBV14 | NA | TGTGCCAGCAGCCAGAACCGGCCGGGACAGGGGAAAGATACGCAGTATTTT | CASSQNRPGQGKDTQYF
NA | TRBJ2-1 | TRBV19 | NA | TGTGCCAGTAGTATAATGGACAGCCTAGGGGATGAGCAGTTCTTC | CASSIMDSLGDEQFF
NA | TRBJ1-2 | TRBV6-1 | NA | TGTGCCAGCAGTGATAGGAGCCCGGGGTGGGTCTATGGCTACACCTTC | CASSDRSPGWVYGYTF
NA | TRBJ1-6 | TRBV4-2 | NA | TGTGCCAGCAGCCTCCTAGTATTGGGTTCACCCCTCCACTTT | CASSLLVLGSPLHF
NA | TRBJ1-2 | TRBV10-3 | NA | TGTGCCATCAGTGAGTCCCACAAGAATACGGGGGGGGTCGGCTACACCTTC | CAISESHKNTGGVGYTF
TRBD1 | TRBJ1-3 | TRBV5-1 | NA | TGCGCCAGCAGCTCTGGGACAGTCAGAAACACCATATATTTT | CASSSGTVRNTIYF
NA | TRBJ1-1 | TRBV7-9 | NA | TGTGCCAGCAGCTTACAAGACTGGCAAGCTTTCTTT | CASSLQDWQAFF
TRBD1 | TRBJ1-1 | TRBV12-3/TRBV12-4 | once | TGTGCCAGCAGCGAGACAGGGGATCGTCGAGCTTTCTTT | CASSETGDRRAFF
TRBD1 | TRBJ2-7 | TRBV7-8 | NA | TGTGCCAGCAGCTTCCTACCGGGACAGGGGGCCTACGAGCAGTACTTC | CASSFLPGQGAYEQYF
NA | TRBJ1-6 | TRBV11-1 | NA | TGTGCCAGCAGCAAGGCAGCGACTAATTCACCCCTCCACTTT | CASSKAATNSPLHF
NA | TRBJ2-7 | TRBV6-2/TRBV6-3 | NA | TGTGCCAGCAGTTATATGATACAGGCGGTAAACGAGCAGTACTTC | CASSYMIQAVNEQYF
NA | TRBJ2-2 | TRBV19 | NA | TGTGCCAGTAGTATCACGGGGAACACCGGGGAGCTGTTTTTT | CASSITGNTGELFF
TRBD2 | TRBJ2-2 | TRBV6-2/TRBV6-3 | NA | TGTGCCAGCAGTAAGCTAGCGGGTGGTGCCGGGGAGCTGTTTTTT | CASSKLAGGAGELFF
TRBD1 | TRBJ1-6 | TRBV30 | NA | TGTGCCTGGAGTGGGACAGTCCCGGGACAGGGTTCACCCCTCCACTTT | CAWSGTVPGQGSPLHF
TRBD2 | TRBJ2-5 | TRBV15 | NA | TGTGCCACCCGATGGGGACTAGCGGGGGGTGAGGGGCGAGAGACCCAGTACTTC | CATRWGLAGGEGRETQYF
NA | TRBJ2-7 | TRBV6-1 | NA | TGTGCCAGCAGTGAAGCCGAATTCGGGTACTTC | CASSEAEFGYF
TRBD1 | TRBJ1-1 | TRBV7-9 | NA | TGTGCCAGCAGCCGACAGGGCGTCAGGAACACTGAAGCTTTCTTT | CASSRQGVRNTEAFF
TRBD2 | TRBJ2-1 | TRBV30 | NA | TGTGCCTGGAGTGTATTAGCGGGCGGGCGGGAGCAGTTCTTC | CAWSVLAGGREQFF
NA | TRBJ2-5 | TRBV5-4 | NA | TGTGCCAGCAGCTTGATGGGCGGGGCCCGAGAGACCCAGTACTTC | CASSLMGGARETQYF
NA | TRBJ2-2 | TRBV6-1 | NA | TGTGCCAGCAGTGAACCAAGACAGAAAAAGGGGGAGCTGTTTTTT | CASSEPRQKKGELFF
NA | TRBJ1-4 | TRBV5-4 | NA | TGTGCCAGCAGCCTTTCCACACAGACGGCTAATGAAAAACTGTTTTTT | CASSLSTQTANEKLFF
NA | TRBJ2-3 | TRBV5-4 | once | TGTGCCAGCAGCTCCACGGGGACAAGGGGAACAGATACGCAGTATTTT | CASSSTGTRGTDTQYF
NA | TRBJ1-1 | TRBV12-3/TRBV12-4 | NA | TGTGCCAGCAGTTTTGGCAGGGCGACTGAAGCTTTCTTT | CASSFGRATEAFF
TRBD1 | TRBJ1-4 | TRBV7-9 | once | TGTGCCAGCAGCGTCGGGACAGGGGGTGAAAAACTGTTTTTT | CASSVGTGGEKLFF
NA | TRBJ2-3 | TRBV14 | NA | TGTGCCAGCAGCCAAGTTAAAATGGCAGGGGTAGGAGATACGCAGTATTTT | CASSQVKMAGVGDTQYF
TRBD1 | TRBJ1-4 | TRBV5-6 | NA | TGTGCCAGCAGCCAGGGACAGGGCCCAACTAATGAAAAACTGTTTTTT | CASSQGQGPTNEKLFF
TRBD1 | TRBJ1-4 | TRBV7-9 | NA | TGTGCCAGCAGTCCGACAGGGGGGCATGAAAAACTGTTTTTT | CASSPTGGHEKLFF
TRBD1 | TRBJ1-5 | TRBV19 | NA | TGTGCCAGTACCACCGGGACAGGGGGCACCTATAGCAATCAGCCCCAGCATTTT | CASTTGTGGTYSNQPQHF
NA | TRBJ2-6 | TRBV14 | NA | TGTGCCAGCAGCCAAGTGGCTCTTTCTGGGGCCAACGTCCTGACTTTC | CASSQVALSGANVLTF
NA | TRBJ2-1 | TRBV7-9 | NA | TGTGCCAGCAGCCTACTATCAAGCTCCTACAATGAGCAGTTCTTC | CASSLLSSSYNEQFF